The next 21 T cell receptor beta chains were all read from a single sample in a study of memory CD4+ T cells and cytomegalovirus serostatus. TCRdb keeps only in-frame clones here, not all; method: immunoSEQ multiplex PCR. The table lists tens of thousands of clones, more than 70% of them singletons. The sort gate was single viable CD3+CD4+CD8-CD45RO+ cells for memory CD4+ T cells. The sequenced sample was memory CD4+ T cells from blood. These receptors came from an adult in good health and CMV-seronegative. Some clones in this sample may be carry-over from other donors' samples.

This clone was seen just once. The gene calls are TRBV5-1 and TRBJ2-5; 9 bases agree with TRBD2. CDR1 SGHRS and CDR2 YFSETQ come from the germline V gene. With V trimmed by 3 bases and J by 2 bases, 11 bases remained unmatched. This CDR3 spans 17 amino acids. DNA of the CDR3: TGCGCCAGCAGCTCGGGGCTAGCGGGAACGTTACAAGAGACCCAGTACTTC. Translating it yields CASSSGLAGTLQETQYF.

V gene TRBV15 combines with J gene TRBJ1-2, with a tentative D call TRBD1 (5 bases). This CDR3 spans 15 amino acids. The germline V gene has CDR1 LNHNV and CDR2 YYDKDF (reference sequence). V lost 5 bases to trimming and J lost 2 bases, with 15 bases between them. CDR3 loop: CATSVGGDRNYGYTF. CDR3 DNA sequence: TGTGCCACCAGCGTGGGAGGGGACCGAAACTATGGCTACACCTTC. The whole variable domain, filled in from reference TRBV15 and TRBJ1-2, reads DAMVIQNPRYQVTQFGKPVTLSCSQTLNHNVMYWYQQKSSQAPKLLFHYYDKDFNNEADTPDNFQSRRPNTSFCFLDIRSPGLGDTAMYLCATSVGGDRNYGYTFGSGTRLTVV.

This chain links TRBV30 with TRBJ1-2, with D unresolved. This CDR3 has 13 amino acids. Deletions cut 0 bases from V and 4 bases from J, with 9 bases between. Germline CDR1 GTSNPN, CDR2 SVGIG (reference sequence). CDR3 coding DNA: TGTGCCTGGAGTGTAGAGCCGCTCTATGGCTACACCTTC. Amino acid sequence: CAWSVEPLYGYTF. Full variable domain (remainder filled in from reference TRBV30 and TRBJ1-2): SQTIHQWPATLVQPVGSPLSLECTVEGTSNPNLYWYRQAAGRGLQLLFYSVGIGQISSEVPQNLSASRPQDRQFILSSKKLLLSDSGFYLCAWSVEPLYGYTFGSGTRLTVV.

This rearrangement joins TRBV5-1 to TRBJ1-3; maybe TRBD1 (6 bases). The CDR3 consists of 16 residues. V was clipped by 3 bases and J by 0 bases, with 13 bases between them. CDR1 SGHRS and CDR2 YFSETQ come from the germline V gene. This CDR3 is CASSWASTGSGNTIYF. DNA of the CDR3: TGCGCCAGCAGCTGGGCCTCGACAGGCTCTGGAAACACCATATATTTT. Looking up the rest from reference TRBV5-1 and TRBJ1-3 gives the full variable domain: KAGVTQTPRYLIKTRGQQVTLSCSPISGHRSVSWYQQTPGQGLQFLFEYFSETQRNKGNFPGRFSGRQFSNSRSEMNVSTLELGDSALYLCASSWASTGSGNTIYFGEGSWLTVV.

This chain connects TRBV28 to TRBJ2-2; D is undetermined. This CDR3 spans 15 amino acids. The V end lost 5 bases, the J end lost 7 bases, and 17 bases lay between the germline ends. The V gene's germline CDR1 is MDHEN and CDR2 SYDVKM. The CDR3 reads CASSIPGTGSGELFF. The CDR3 DNA reads TGTGCCAGCAGTATCCCGGGCACTGGTAGCGGGGAGCTGTTTTTT.

V is TRBV14 and J is TRBJ2-5; D is undetermined. V lost 2 bases, J lost 9 bases, and 16 bases lay in between. Germline CDR1 and CDR2: SGHDN and FVKESK. The CDR3 runs 14 residues. The CDR3: CASSQSSGFGPQYF. DNA for the CDR3: TGTGCCAGCAGCCAAAGTAGTGGTTTCGGGCCCCAGTACTTC.

V usage is TRBV19 and J usage is TRBJ2-2, with 9 positions matching TRBD1. The CDR3 runs 16 residues. Germline CDR1 and CDR2: LNHDA and SQIVND (reference sequence). Losses at the gene ends were 5 bases for V and 4 bases for J; bases not matched to a gene: 8. The CDR3 loop reads CASSGPGQGGTGELFF. The CDR3 nucleotides are TGTGCCAGTAGTGGCCCGGGACAGGGCGGCACCGGGGAGCTGTTTTTT.

The chain joins TRBV27 to TRBJ2-7; 9 positions agree with TRBD2. This CDR3 is built from 15 residues. V was pared by 4 bases and J by 3 bases, with 7 bases of the junction left unmatched. The germline CDR1 and CDR2 sequences are MNHEY and SMNVEV (reference sequence). CDR3 sequence: CASSYRTSAFYEQYF. The CDR3 DNA reads TGTGCCAGCAGTTACCGGACTAGCGCCTTCTACGAGCAGTACTTC.

This clone was counted only a few times. The sample holds other DNA sequences that translate to the same CDR3. The chain has TRBV7-9 and TRBJ2-5, with 7 bases identical to TRBD2. Trimming took 0 bases from V and 4 from J; bases not matched to a gene: 2. Per the germline V gene, CDR1 is SEHNR and CDR2 is FQNEAQ (reference sequence). The length of the CDR3 is 14 residues. CDR3 coding DNA: TGTGCCAGCAGCTTAGCGGGAGGGCGAGAGACCCAGTACTTC. Translation gives CASSLAGGRETQYF.

The chain links TRBV19 to TRBJ2-1; 15 nucleotides agree with TRBD2. This CDR3 has 16 residues. Unmatched junction bases numbered 11, after V lost 8 bases and J lost 9 bases. The germline V gene encodes CDR1 LNHDA and CDR2 SQIVND (reference sequence). The CDR3 is CASALTGTSGRTEQFF. The CDR3 coding sequence is TGTGCCAGTGCACTGACCGGGACTAGCGGGAGGACTGAGCAGTTCTTC.

The V call is TRBV18, the J call TRBJ2-7; TRBD2 agrees at 8 bases. The CDR3 runs 15 residues. The germline V gene has CDR1 KGHSH and CDR2 LQKENI. The V segment lost 1 base and the J segment 1 base; nucleotides outside the gene matches: 3. The CDR3 bases are TGTGCCAGCTCACCACTGGCGGGAGGTTCCTACGAGCAGTACTTC. Residues: CASSPLAGGSYEQYF.

The V call is TRBV19, the J call TRBJ1-5, with 8 bases matching TRBD1. The CDR3 runs 16 residues. Germline CDR1 is LNHDA and CDR2 is SQIVND (reference sequence). The V gene end was trimmed by 6 bases and the J gene end by 1 base; junction bases not matched to a gene: 8. CDR3 region: CASRNMRQGSNQPQHF. Written as DNA, the CDR3 is TGTGCCAGTAGAAACATGAGACAGGGGAGCAATCAGCCCCAGCATTTT. Supplemented by reference TRBV19 and TRBJ1-5, the full variable domain reads DGGITQSPKYLFRKEGQNVTLSCEQNLNHDAMYWYRQDPGQGLRLIYYSQIVNDFQKGDIAEGYSVSREKKESFPLTVTSAQKNPTAFYLCASRNMRQGSNQPQHFGDGTRLSIL.

The chain uses TRBV9 and TRBJ2-7; D perhaps matches TRBD2 (5 bases). Germline V gives CDR1 SGDLS, CDR2 YYNGEE. Trimming removed 4 bases from V and 6 bases from J, with 11 bases in between. This CDR3 comprises 12 residues. The CDR3 region is CASSLRGGEQYF. CDR3 DNA: TGTGCCAGCAGCTTACGGGGTGGCGAGCAGTACTTC. The entire variable domain, with the rest obtained from reference TRBV9 and TRBJ2-7, is as follows: DSGVTQTPKHLITATGQRVTLRCSPRSGDLSVYWYQQSLDQGLQFLIQYYNGEERAKGNILERFSAQQFPDLHSELNLSSLELGDSALYFCASSLRGGEQYFGPGTRLTVT.

V is TRBV18 and J is TRBJ1-6; 8 positions agree with TRBD1. Looked up from germline, CDR1 is KGHSH and CDR2 is LQKENI. After removal of 3 bases from V and 6 bases from J, the junction contained 7 bases not matched to a gene. The CDR3 runs 16 residues. CDR3 DNA: TGTGCCAGCTCACCCGATCGACAGGGGAGTAATTCACCCCTCCACTTT. As protein: CASSPDRQGSNSPLHF.

The chain carries TRBV28 and TRBJ2-7; tentatively, D is TRBD2 (7 bases). This CDR3 has 15 amino acids. Trimming left V 5 bases short and J 6 bases short, with 20 bases between. Germline V gene lookup returns CDR1 MDHEN and CDR2 SYDVKM. The CDR3 nucleotides read TGTGCCAGCAGTGGCGGCGGGGGCCAGGATATCGAGCAGTACTTC. Translating gives CASSGGGGQDIEQYF.

This chain links TRBV6-5 with TRBJ2-7, with TRBD1 identical over 7 bases. Germline CDR1 reads MNHEY; CDR2 reads SVGAGI. The CDR3 contains 13 residues. V gave up 7 bases and J gave up 3 bases; unmatched junction bases: 6. CDR3: CASKQRDSYEQYF. CDR3 coding DNA: TGTGCCAGCAAACAAAGGGACAGCTACGAGCAGTACTTC.

Only a few counts were recorded for this clone. The chain has TRBV15 and TRBJ1-1; no clear D. From germline, CDR1 is LNHNV and CDR2 YYDKDF (reference sequence). Trimming pared 1 base from V and 2 bases from J, leaving 11 bases between. CDR3 length: 15 amino acids. The CDR3 sequence is CATSRVARANTEAFF. The CDR3 nucleotides read TGTGCCACCAGCAGAGTCGCCCGGGCAAACACTGAAGCTTTCTTT. The full variable domain, with the rest looked up from reference TRBV15 and TRBJ1-1, is DAMVIQNPRYQVTQFGKPVTLSCSQTLNHNVMYWYQQKSSQAPKLLFHYYDKDFNNEADTPDNFQSRRPNTSFCFLDIRSPGLGDTAMYLCATSRVARANTEAFFGQGTRLTVV.

The chain employs TRBV5-5 and TRBJ1-5; D is possibly TRBD1 (5 bases). The CDR3 totals 16 residues. Deletions cut 0 bases from V and 7 bases from J, with 17 bases between. Germline loops: CDR1 SGHKS, CDR2 YYEKEE (reference sequence). The CDR3 sequence: CASSLEAGLKFQPQHF. The CDR3 coding sequence is TGTGCCAGCAGCTTGGAGGCAGGGTTAAAATTCCAGCCCCAGCATTTT.

This clone showed up just once. The V gene is TRBV20-1, the J gene TRBJ2-7, with D unclear. The CDR3 contains 11 residues. Germline CDR1 is DFQATT and CDR2 is SNEGSKA (reference sequence). The V end lost 3 bases, the J end lost 7 bases, and 10 bases lay between the germline ends. The CDR3 sequence is CSASPIREQYF. The CDR3 DNA reads as TGCAGTGCTAGCCCCATTCGGGAGCAGTACTTC.

V and J are TRBV20-1 and TRBJ1-4; D is ambiguous. The CDR3 covers 11 residues. The germline gives CDR1 DFQATT, CDR2 SNEGSKA (reference sequence). Deletions cut 0 bases from V and 8 bases from J, with 4 bases between. This chain's CDR3 is CSARDREKLFF. CDR3 sequence (DNA): TGCAGTGCTAGAGATCGCGAAAAACTGTTTTTT.

The V gene is TRBV7-3, the J gene TRBJ2-1, with D unclear. V lost 3 bases to trimming and J lost 7 bases, with 10 bases between them. This CDR3 is 13 amino acids long. Per the germline V gene, CDR1 is SGHTA and CDR2 is FQGTGA. CDR3 sequence: CASSFPGENEQFF. CDR3 DNA: TGTGCCAGCAGCTTTCCTGGCGAGAATGAGCAGTTCTTC.